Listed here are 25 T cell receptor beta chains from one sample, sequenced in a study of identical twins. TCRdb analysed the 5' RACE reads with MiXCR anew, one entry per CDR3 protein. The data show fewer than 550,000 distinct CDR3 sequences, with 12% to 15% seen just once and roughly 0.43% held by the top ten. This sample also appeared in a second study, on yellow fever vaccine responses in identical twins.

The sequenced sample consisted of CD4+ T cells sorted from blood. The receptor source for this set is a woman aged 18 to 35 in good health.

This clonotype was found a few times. The CDR3 region is CATINWRGTYEQYV. The CDR3 coding sequence is TGTGCCACCATAAACTGGAGGGGGACCTACGAGCAGTACGTC. The chain uses TRBV28 and TRBJ2-7; either TRBD1 or TRBD2 may fit D (6 bases each). CDR1 and CDR2 (germline): MDHEN, SYDVKM. The CDR3 runs to 14 residues. V gave up 10 bases and J gave up 2 bases, with 18 bases separating them.

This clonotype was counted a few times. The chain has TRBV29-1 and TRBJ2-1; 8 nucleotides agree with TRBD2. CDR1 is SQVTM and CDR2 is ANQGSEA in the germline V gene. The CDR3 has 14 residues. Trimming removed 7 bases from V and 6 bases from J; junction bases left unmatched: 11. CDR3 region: CSAIPGLGSNEQFF. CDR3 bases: TGCAGCGCTATCCCGGGACTAGGGAGCAATGAGCAGTTCTTC.

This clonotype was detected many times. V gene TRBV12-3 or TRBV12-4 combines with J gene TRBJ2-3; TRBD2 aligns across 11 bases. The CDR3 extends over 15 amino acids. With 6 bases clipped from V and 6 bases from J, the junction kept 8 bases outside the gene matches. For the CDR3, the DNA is TGTGCCAGCAGCCTCTTAGCGGGGGGGCTGGATACGCAGTATTTT. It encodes CASSLLAGGLDTQYF.

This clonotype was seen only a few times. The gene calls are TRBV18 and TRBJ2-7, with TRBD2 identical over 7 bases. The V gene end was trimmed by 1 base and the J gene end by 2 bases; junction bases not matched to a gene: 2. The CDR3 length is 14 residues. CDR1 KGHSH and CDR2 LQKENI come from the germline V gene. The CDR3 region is CASSPREGAYEQYF. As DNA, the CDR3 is TGTGCCAGCTCACCACGGGAGGGAGCCTACGAGCAGTACTTC.

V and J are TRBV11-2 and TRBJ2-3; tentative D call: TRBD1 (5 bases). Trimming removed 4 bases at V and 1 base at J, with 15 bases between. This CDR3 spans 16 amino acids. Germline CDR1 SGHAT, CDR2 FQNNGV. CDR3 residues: CASSSGRQQGTDTQYF. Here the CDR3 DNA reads TGTGCCAGCAGCTCCGGACGGCAACAGGGCACAGATACGCAGTATTTT. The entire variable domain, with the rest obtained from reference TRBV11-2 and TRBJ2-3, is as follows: EAGVAQSPRYKIIEKRQSVAFWCNPISGHATLYWYQQILGQGPKLLIQFQNNGVVDDSQLPKDRFSAERLKGVDSTLKIQPAKLEDSAVYLCASSSGRQQGTDTQYFGPGTRLTVL.

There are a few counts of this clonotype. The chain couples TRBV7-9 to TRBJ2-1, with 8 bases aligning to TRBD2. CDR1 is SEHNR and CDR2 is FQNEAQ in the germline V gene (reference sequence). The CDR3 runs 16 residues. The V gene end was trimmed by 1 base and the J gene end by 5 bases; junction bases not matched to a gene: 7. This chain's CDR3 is CASSLGLAKGDNEQFF. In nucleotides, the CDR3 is TGTGCCAGCAGCTTAGGACTAGCGAAGGGAGACAATGAGCAGTTCTTC.

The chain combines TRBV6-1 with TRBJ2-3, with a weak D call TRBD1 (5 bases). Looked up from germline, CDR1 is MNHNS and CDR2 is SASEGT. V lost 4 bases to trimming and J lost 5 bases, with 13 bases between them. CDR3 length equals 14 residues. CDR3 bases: TGTGCCAGCAGTGGACAGAGCTTGGGAGATACGCAGTATTTT. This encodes CASSGQSLGDTQYF.

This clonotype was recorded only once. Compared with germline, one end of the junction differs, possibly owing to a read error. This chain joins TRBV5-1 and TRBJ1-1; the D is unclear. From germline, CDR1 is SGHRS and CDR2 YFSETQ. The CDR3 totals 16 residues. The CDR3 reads CACSLEGSSRETEAFF. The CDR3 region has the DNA TGCGCCTGCAGCTTGGAAGGGTCCTCAAGGGAAACTGAAGCTTTCTTT.

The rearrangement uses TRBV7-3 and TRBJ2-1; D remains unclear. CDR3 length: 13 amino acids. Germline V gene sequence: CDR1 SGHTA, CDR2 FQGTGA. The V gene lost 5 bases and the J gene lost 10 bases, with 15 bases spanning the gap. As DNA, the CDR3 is TGTGCCAGCAGCAAAGGCGCGCAGTTCGAGCAGTTCTTC. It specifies CASSKGAQFEQFF.

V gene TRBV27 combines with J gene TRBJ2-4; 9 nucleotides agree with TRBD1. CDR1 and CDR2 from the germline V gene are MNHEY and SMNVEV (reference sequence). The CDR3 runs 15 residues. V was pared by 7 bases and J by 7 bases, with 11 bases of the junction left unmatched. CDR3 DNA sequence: TGTGCCAGCACCTATATAGGAGACAGGGGGAACATTCAGTACTTC. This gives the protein CASTYIGDRGNIQYF.

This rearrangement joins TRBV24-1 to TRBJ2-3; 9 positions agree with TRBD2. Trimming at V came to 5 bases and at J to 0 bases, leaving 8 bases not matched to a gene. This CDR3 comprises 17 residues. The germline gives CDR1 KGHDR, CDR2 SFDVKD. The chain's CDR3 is CATSGDRAGGSTDTQYF. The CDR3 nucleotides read TGTGCCACCAGTGGTGATCGAGCGGGGGGTAGCACAGATACGCAGTATTTT.

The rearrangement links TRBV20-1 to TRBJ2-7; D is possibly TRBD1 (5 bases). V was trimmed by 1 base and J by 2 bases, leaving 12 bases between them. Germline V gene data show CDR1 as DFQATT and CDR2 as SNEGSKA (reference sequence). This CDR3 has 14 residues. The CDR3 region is CSARGQWKTYEQYF. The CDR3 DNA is TGCAGTGCTAGAGGACAGTGGAAAACCTACGAGCAGTACTTC.

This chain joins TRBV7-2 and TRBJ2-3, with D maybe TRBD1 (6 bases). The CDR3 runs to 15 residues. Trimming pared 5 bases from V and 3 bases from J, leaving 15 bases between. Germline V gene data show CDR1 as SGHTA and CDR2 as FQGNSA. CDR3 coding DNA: TGTGCCAGCAGCACGCAGACAGGCTTGACAGATACGCAGTATTTT. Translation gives CASSTQTGLTDTQYF.

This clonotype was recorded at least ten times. CDR3 bases: TGTGCCAGCAGTTTCAGGGAGCGCAATTCACCCCTCCACTTT. Translation: CASSFRERNSPLHF. J is TRBJ1-6 and V is TRBV12-3 or TRBV12-4, with a tentative D call TRBD1 (5 bases). CDR3 length: 14 residues. Trimming cost V 3 bases and J 7 bases, with 10 bases left between them.

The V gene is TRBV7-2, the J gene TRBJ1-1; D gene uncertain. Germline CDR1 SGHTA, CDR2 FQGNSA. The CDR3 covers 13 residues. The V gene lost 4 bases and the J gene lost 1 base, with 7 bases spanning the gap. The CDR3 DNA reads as TGTGCCAGCAGCTCTAACAAGAACACTGAAGCTTTCTTT. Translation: CASSSNKNTEAFF.

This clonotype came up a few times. CDR3 nucleotide sequence: TGTGCCAGCAGTTTTCAGGGTTGGCAGCAGTACTTC. Translation gives CASSFQGWQQYF. The chain links TRBV12-3 or TRBV12-4 to TRBJ2-7; D is possibly TRBD1 (5 bases). Trimming removed 3 bases at V and 8 bases at J, with 11 bases between. The CDR3 is 12 amino acids.

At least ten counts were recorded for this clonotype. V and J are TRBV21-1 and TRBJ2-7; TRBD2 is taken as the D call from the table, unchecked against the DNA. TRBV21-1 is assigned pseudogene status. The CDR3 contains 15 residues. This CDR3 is CASSFQPQRAYEQYV. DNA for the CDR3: TGTGCCAGCAGCTTCCAACCCCAGAGGGCCTACGAGCAGTACGTC.

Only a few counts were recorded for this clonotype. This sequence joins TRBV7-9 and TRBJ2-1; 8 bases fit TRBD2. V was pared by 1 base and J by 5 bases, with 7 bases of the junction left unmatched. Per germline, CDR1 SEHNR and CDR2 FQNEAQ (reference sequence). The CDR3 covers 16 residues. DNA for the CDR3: TGTGCCAGCAGCTTAGGGGCGGGGGGAATCAACAATGAGCAGTTCTTC. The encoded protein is CASSLGAGGINNEQFF.

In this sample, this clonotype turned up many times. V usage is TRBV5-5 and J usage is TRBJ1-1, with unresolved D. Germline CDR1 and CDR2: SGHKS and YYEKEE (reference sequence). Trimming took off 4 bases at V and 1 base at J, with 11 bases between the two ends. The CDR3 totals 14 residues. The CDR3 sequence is CASSRREGNTEAFF. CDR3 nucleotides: TGTGCCAGCAGCCGCCGTGAGGGGAACACTGAAGCTTTCTTT.

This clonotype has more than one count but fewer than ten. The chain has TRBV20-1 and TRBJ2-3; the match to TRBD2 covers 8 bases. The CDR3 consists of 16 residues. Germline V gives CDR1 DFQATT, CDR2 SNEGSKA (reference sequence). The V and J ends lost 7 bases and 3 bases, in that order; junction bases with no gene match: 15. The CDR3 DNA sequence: TGCAGTGTTCGGCTCCGGGCTAGCGGGTTGACAGATACGCAGTATTTT. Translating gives CSVRLRASGLTDTQYF.

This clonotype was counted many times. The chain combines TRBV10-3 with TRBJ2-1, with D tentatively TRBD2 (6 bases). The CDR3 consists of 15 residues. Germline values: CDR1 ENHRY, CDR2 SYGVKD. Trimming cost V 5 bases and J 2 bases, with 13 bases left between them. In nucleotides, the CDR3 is TGTGCCATCAGTCCAGCGGGCCTTACCTACAATGAGCAGTTCTTC. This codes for CAISPAGLTYNEQFF.

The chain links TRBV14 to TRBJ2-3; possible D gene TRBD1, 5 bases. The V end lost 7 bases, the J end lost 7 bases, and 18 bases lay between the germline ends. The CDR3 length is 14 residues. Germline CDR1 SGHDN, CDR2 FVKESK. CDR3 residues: CASTHSTDQYTQYF. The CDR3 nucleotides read TGTGCCAGCACCCATTCGACAGATCAATATACGCAGTATTTT.

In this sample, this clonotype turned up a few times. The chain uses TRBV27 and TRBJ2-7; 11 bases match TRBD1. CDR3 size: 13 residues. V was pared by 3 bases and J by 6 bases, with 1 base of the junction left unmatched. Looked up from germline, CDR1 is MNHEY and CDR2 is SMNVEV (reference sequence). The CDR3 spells CASSFGTGGEQYF. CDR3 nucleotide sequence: TGTGCCAGCAGTTTCGGGACAGGGGGCGAGCAGTACTTC.

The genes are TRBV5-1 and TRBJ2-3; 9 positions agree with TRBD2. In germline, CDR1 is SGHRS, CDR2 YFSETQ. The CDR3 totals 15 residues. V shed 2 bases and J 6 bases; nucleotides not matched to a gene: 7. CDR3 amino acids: CASSFAGGKSDTQYF. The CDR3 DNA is TGCGCCAGCAGCTTCGCGGGGGGGAAGTCGGATACGCAGTATTTT.

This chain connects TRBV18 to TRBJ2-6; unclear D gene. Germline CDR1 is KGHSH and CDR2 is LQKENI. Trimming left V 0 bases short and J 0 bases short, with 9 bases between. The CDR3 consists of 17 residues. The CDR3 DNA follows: TGTGCCAGCTCACCACCCGAAGGTAGCTCTGGGGCCAACGTCCTGACTTTC. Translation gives CASSPPEGSSGANVLTF.